This TCR beta chain came from a study of regulatory T cells in long-lasting Graves disease. With 0 bases removed from V and 6 bases from J, the gap between germline ends came to 21 bases. This CDR3 contains 17 residues. Germline V gene data show CDR1 as DFQATT and CDR2 as SNEGSKA (reference sequence). The time point denotes: newly diagnosed GD, antithyroid drugs for less than 3 months. Isolated PBMC RNA provided the starting material for the TCR library. The patients were enrolled through endocrinology in Xi'an, China. For TCR beta, libraries came from iRepertoire HTBI primers and Arm-PCR of CDR3 regions. TCRdb processed the multiplex PCR reads anew with MiXCR; each CDR3 protein has one entry. The data contain approximately 400,000 distinct CDR3 sequences, 14% to 15% of them singletons. This clonotype was seen only a few times. The antigen remains unidentified. Overall study results and limits: Repertoires from persistent disease leaned toward TRBV28, TRBJ1-2 and TRBJ2-5.

These data also formed part of another study, on T cells in Graves' hyperthyroidism and ophthalmopathy. Per that paper: Most expanded thyroid clonotypes above 0.001 recurred in blood.

This TCR derives from a woman between 25 and 40 years old with Graves disease. The sequencing used peripheral blood mononuclear cells (PBMCs), collected at new diagnosis, from a patient treated with antithyroid drugs. The chain joins TRBV20-1 to TRBJ1-5, with a weak D call TRBD1 (6 bases). The CDR3 spells CSARDRFRGPRGQPQHF. CDR3 DNA sequence: TGCAGTGCTAGAGATCGATTCAGGGGACCAAGAGGTCAGCCCCAGCATTTT.